What follows are 8 T cell receptor beta chains derived from one specimen sequenced in a study of blood T cell repertoires in COVID-19. The assay was immunoSEQ multiplex PCR, and TCRdb's table has in-frame clones only and misses some. The repertoire has around 270,000 clones, more than 75% of them found once; the top ten carry approximately 9.4%. Material for sequencing was peripheral blood. Every receptor here comes from a man aged 40-50 years who had recovered from COVID-19.

The chain combines TRBV11-2 with TRBJ2-1; tentatively, D is TRBD1 (6 bases). Germline values: CDR1 SGHAT, CDR2 FQNNGV. The CDR3 covers 20 residues. The germline V and J ends were trimmed by 0 bases and 4 bases, with 25 bases remaining between them. The CDR3 DNA reads TGTGCCAGCAGCTTAGAAGAGTGGTTCGTATTGGGGGCCCTTTACAATGAGCAGTTCTTC. This sequence encodes CASSLEEWFVLGALYNEQFF.

The chain is built from TRBV11-2 and TRBJ2-7, with 12 bases aligning to TRBD2. This CDR3 has 15 residues. Germline V gene data show CDR1 as SGHAT and CDR2 as FQNNGV. The junction had 6 bases not matched to a gene; V was cut back by 6 bases and J by 3 bases. The CDR3 reads CASSRTSGGYYEQYF. CDR3 DNA sequence: TGTGCCAGCAGTCGTACTAGCGGGGGGTACTACGAGCAGTACTTC.

V is TRBV7-4 and J is TRBJ2-7; maybe TRBD2 (5 bases). Trimming cost V 8 bases and J 6 bases, with 5 bases left between them. CDR3 length: 9 amino acids. The germline V gene has CDR1 SGHVT and CDR2 SQSDAQ. CDR3 sequence (DNA): TGTGCCAGCGCGGGCGAGCAGTACTTC. It is translated as CASAGEQYF.

The chain has TRBV28 and TRBJ2-7, with D hard to call. Between the trimmed V and J ends, which lost 7 bases and 2 bases, there was a span of 6 bases. Germline V gene data show CDR1 as MDHEN and CDR2 as SYDVKM. The CDR3 is made up of 11 amino acids. The DNA for the CDR3 is TGTGCCAGCAATACGGCCTACGAGCAGTACTTC. This translates into CASNTAYEQYF.

The chain is built from TRBV9 and TRBJ2-2, with D tentatively TRBD1 (6 bases). The CDR3 runs to 17 residues. The germline V gene encodes CDR1 SGDLS and CDR2 YYNGEE. V shed 4 bases and J shed 4 bases, with 20 bases lying between them. The CDR3 protein is CASSHNPGQGSTGELFF. DNA for the CDR3: TGTGCCAGCAGCCACAATCCCGGGCAGGGGTCCACCGGGGAGCTGTTTTTT.

By share, this clone ranks as medium-sized (0.01 to 0.1%). The V and J genes are TRBV7-2 and TRBJ2-3, with D possibly matching TRBD2 (6 bases). Between the trimmed V and J ends, which lost 5 bases and 0 bases, there was a span of 12 bases. Germline CDR1 is SGHTA and CDR2 is FQGNSA. The CDR3 has 15 residues. The CDR3 is CASSPGGASTDTQYF. CDR3 DNA: TGTGCCAGCAGCCCCGGCGGGGCTAGCACAGATACGCAGTATTTT.

The J gene is TRBJ2-5, the V gene TRBV7-2, with no clear D. Germline V gene lookup returns CDR1 SGHTA and CDR2 FQGNSA. CDR3 size: 12 residues. Trimming shortened V by 5 bases and J by 7 bases, and 11 bases separated the two germline ends. Here the CDR3 DNA reads TGTGCCAGCAGCCGAGACGGAGCGACCCAGTACTTC. Its protein is CASSRDGATQYF.

The V call is TRBV21-1, the J call TRBJ2-2; TRBD2, the table's D call, was not compared with the DNA. TRBV21-1 is recorded as a pseudogene. The CDR3 is made up of 14 amino acids. The CDR3 region has the DNA TGTGCCAGCAGCTTAGCGGGAGGGTTCGGGGAGCTGTTTTTT. The encoded protein is CASSLAGGFGELFF.